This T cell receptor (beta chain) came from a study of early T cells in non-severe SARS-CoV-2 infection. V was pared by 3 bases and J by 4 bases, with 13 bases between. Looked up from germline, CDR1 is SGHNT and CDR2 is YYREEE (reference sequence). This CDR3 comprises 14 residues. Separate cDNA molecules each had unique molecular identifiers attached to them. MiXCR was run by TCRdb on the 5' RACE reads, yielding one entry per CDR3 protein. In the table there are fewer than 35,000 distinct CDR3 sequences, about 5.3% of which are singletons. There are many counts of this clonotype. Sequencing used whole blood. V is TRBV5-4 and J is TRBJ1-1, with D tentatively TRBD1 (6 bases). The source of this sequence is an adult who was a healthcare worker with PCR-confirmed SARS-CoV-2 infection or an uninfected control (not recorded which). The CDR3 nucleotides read TGTGCCAGCAGCTCTCCAGGGGTAGGCACTGAAGCTTTCTTT. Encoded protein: CASSSPGVGTEAFF.